Presented here are 16 T cell receptor beta chains from one specimen sequenced in a study of beta chain features in type 1 diabetes. Study conclusions and caveats: Among all four CD4+ subsets, Type 1 diabetes patients had TCRB CDR3s that were moderately but significantly shorter.

These receptors are not linked to any known antigen. The sequenced template was cDNA made from the entire isolated RNA. Assay used: immunoSEQ multiplex PCR; TCRdb lists only in-frame clones, some missing. The data show 240,000 or so clones, roughly 21% seen once. The sequenced sample consisted of naive CD4+ T cells from blood. These receptors came from a middle-aged woman with type 1 diabetes.

This clone was observed a few times. The chain carries TRBV7-9 and TRBJ2-5; weak D call: TRBD1 (5 bases). This CDR3 spans 15 amino acids. The germline gives CDR1 SEHNR, CDR2 FQNEAQ (reference sequence). V dropped 1 base and J dropped 7 bases, with 16 bases sitting between them. CDR3 sequence: CASSLEDNKGWTQYF. The CDR3 nucleotides are TGTGCCAGCAGCTTAGAGGACAACAAAGGATGGACCCAGTACTTC.

V and J are TRBV18 and TRBJ2-1; a possible D gene is TRBD2 (6 bases). The germline V gene encodes CDR1 KGHSH and CDR2 LQKENI. V was pared by 2 bases and J by 11 bases, with 13 bases between. The CDR3 runs 13 residues. The CDR3 protein is CASSPMWEEKQFF. As DNA, the CDR3 is TGTGCCAGCTCACCAATGTGGGAGGAAAAGCAGTTCTTC.

V usage is TRBV27 and J usage is TRBJ2-7; 12 nucleotides agree with TRBD2. Germline V gene lookup returns CDR1 MNHEY and CDR2 SMNVEV (reference sequence). This CDR3 contains 15 residues. Trimming removed 5 bases from V and 2 bases from J; junction bases left unmatched: 4. The CDR3 spells CASSLTSGGTYEQYF. The CDR3 nucleotides read TGTGCCAGCAGTCTAACTAGCGGGGGGACCTACGAGCAGTACTTC.

Here the CDR3 DNA reads TGTGCCAGCAGCGTAGAAGCGGGGTTTTACACAGATACGCAGTATTTT. Protein: CASSVEAGFYTDTQYF. V and J are TRBV9 and TRBJ2-3, with 7 bases matching TRBD2. Germline V lookup: CDR1 SGDLS, CDR2 YYNGEE. V lost 0 bases, J lost 2 bases, and 6 bases stayed unmatched. There are 16 residues in the CDR3. The variable domain in full, with the rest retrieved from reference TRBV9 and TRBJ2-3, is DSGVTQTPKHLITATGQRVTLRCSPRSGDLSVYWYQQSLDQGLQFLIQYYNGEERAKGNILERFSAQQFPDLHSELNLSSLELGDSALYFCASSVEAGFYTDTQYFGPGTRLTVL.

The chain carries TRBV2 and TRBJ2-2, with TRBD1 matching 11 bases. The V gene's germline CDR1 is SNHLY and CDR2 FYNNEI. V lost 7 bases, J lost 4 bases, and 2 bases stayed unmatched. The CDR3 consists of 14 residues. CDR3 nucleotides: TGTGCCAGCATTGGACAGGGGGCCACCGGGGAGCTGTTTTTT. Protein product: CASIGQGATGELFF.

This clone was counted a few times. The chain uses TRBV5-1 and TRBJ2-5, with TRBD1 matching over 8 bases. This CDR3 is built from 16 residues. V lost 4 bases to trimming and J lost 2 bases; unmatched junction nucleotides: 10. The germline gives CDR1 SGHRS, CDR2 YFSETQ. For the CDR3, the DNA is TGCGCCAGCAGCCCAAGACAGGGGCGGGTTCAAGAGACCCAGTACTTC. Amino acids: CASSPRQGRVQETQYF.

In this sample, this clone turned up a few times. The genes are TRBV28 and TRBJ1-1; D gene ambiguous. The germline V gene encodes CDR1 MDHEN and CDR2 SYDVKM. CDR3 length: 14 residues. The V end was cut by 6 bases, the J end by 7 bases, with 18 bases between. The CDR3 reads CASSLPTHGNEAFF. Written as DNA, the CDR3 is TGTGCCAGCAGCCTTCCCACCCACGGGAATGAAGCTTTCTTT.

This clone was recorded a few times. The chain joins TRBV5-1 to TRBJ2-1; D perhaps matches TRBD2 (6 bases). The V end lost 7 bases, the J end lost 1 base, and 15 bases lay between the germline ends. CDR1 and CDR2 (germline): SGHRS, YFSETQ. This CDR3 spans 15 amino acids. The CDR3 spells CASRGVAGSYNEQFF. CDR3 DNA: TGCGCCAGCCGAGGTGTGGCGGGATCCTACAATGAGCAGTTCTTC.

The chain recombines TRBV6-6 with TRBJ2-3; 8 bases fit TRBD2. V was pared by 7 bases and J by 0 bases, with 6 bases of the junction left unmatched. CDR1 is MNHNY, CDR2 SVGAGI, per germline (reference sequence). This CDR3 region has 15 residues. The CDR3, as DNA: TGTGCCAGCAAGGATCCTAGCGGGAGCACAGATACGCAGTATTTT. It yields the protein CASKDPSGSTDTQYF.

The chain recombines TRBV4-3 with TRBJ1-1; D is perhaps TRBD1 (6 bases). This CDR3 region has 14 residues. Trimming pared 2 bases from V and 3 bases from J, leaving 10 bases between. Per germline, CDR1 LGHNA and CDR2 YSLEER. As DNA, the CDR3 is TGCGCCAGCAGCCAACTACACAGGGACACTGAAGCTTTCTTT. This gives the protein CASSQLHRDTEAFF.

The chain recombines TRBV30 with TRBJ2-7; maybe TRBD2 (5 bases). CDR3 length: 11 amino acids. Trimming left V 5 bases short and J 1 base short, with 6 bases between. Germline CDR1 reads GTSNPN; CDR2 reads SVGIG (reference sequence). The CDR3, as DNA: TGTGCCTGGGAGGGATCCTACGAGCAGTACTTC. It encodes CAWEGSYEQYF.

In its sample, this clone was seen a few times. The CDR3 loop is CASSSSGTETSGANVLTF. CDR3 sequence (DNA): TGTGCCAGCAGCTCCTCCGGGACAGAGACCTCTGGGGCCAACGTCCTGACTTTC. J is TRBJ2-6 and V is TRBV7-9, with 7 bases identical to TRBD1. Germline CDR1 and CDR2: SEHNR and FQNEAQ (reference sequence). The ends lost 4 bases at V and 0 bases at J; junction bases unmatched: 9. The CDR3 consists of 18 residues.

This clone appeared a few times. The chain uses TRBV18 and TRBJ2-7; the D is unclear. The CDR3 is 13 residues long. Germline assignment: CDR1 KGHSH and CDR2 LQKENI. The V end lost 4 bases, the J end lost 4 bases, and 11 bases lay between the germline ends. The CDR3 region is CASSQDRQYEQYF. DNA for the CDR3: TGTGCCAGCTCACAAGACCGACAATACGAGCAGTACTTC.

V gene TRBV15 combines with J gene TRBJ1-4; the match to TRBD1 covers 8 bases. CDR3 length: 15 amino acids. Germline V gives CDR1 LNHNV, CDR2 YYDKDF (reference sequence). V was pared by 7 bases and J by 3 bases, with 7 bases of the junction left unmatched. This chain's CDR3 is CATTPRTGSNEKLFF. The CDR3 bases are TGTGCCACCACGCCTAGGACAGGGTCTAATGAAAAACTGTTTTTT.

The chain joins TRBV30 to TRBJ1-4; TRBD1 agrees at 9 bases. The V gene end was trimmed by 7 bases and the J gene end by 7 bases; junction bases not matched to a gene: 7. The CDR3 is 13 residues long. Germline V lookup: CDR1 GTSNPN, CDR2 SVGIG (reference sequence). CDR3 in DNA: TGTGCCTTCTGTGGGACAGGGCCTGAAAAACTGTTTTTT. Translating gives CAFCGTGPEKLFF.

The chain has TRBV2 and TRBJ2-3; 9 nucleotides match TRBD2. Germline-derived CDR1 and CDR2 are SNHLY and FYNNEI. The CDR3 runs to 16 residues. V shed 7 bases, J shed 8 bases, and the junction held 16 bases outside the gene matches. The CDR3 DNA is TGTGCCAGCACGAATGGTCTCGGCGGGGGGGTCGGTACGCAGTATTTT. Translation gives CASTNGLGGGVGTQYF.